One sample yielded the 16 T cell receptor beta chains listed below, sequenced in a study of blood T cell repertoires in COVID-19. The assay was immunoSEQ multiplex PCR, and TCRdb's table has in-frame clones only and misses some. Here the sample spans approximately 150,000 clones, around 89% being singletons. The sequenced sample was peripheral blood. The receptors were gathered from a human donor with COVID-19, enrolled during active disease. The donor label of this sample is uncertain.

J is TRBJ2-7 and V is TRBV9, with 7 bases fitting TRBD1. The V and J ends lost 4 bases and 1 base, in that order; junction bases with no gene match: 8. The germline gives CDR1 SGDLS, CDR2 YYNGEE. The CDR3 runs 15 residues. The CDR3 region is CASSPRWDSSYEQYF. The CDR3 DNA reads TGTGCCAGCAGCCCCCGTTGGGACAGTTCCTACGAGCAGTACTTC.

This chain connects TRBV5-1 to TRBJ2-5; D gene uncertain. Germline loops: CDR1 SGHRS, CDR2 YFSETQ. Trimming took 0 bases from V and 0 from J, leaving 6 bases between them. The CDR3 covers 14 residues. CDR3 residues: CASSLGGYQETQYF. CDR3 sequence (DNA): TGCGCCAGCAGCTTGGGCGGATACCAAGAGACCCAGTACTTC.

J is TRBJ1-2 and V is TRBV6-5; D uncertain. The CDR3 is 12 residues long. Trimming left V 5 bases short and J 4 bases short, with 8 bases between. Germline CDR1 MNHEY, CDR2 SVGAGI. The CDR3 nucleotides read TGTGCCAGCAGTACCACCGGCTATGGCTACACCTTC. It codes for CASSTTGYGYTF.

There are a few counts of this clone. The genes are TRBV10-2 and TRBJ2-3, with 9 positions matching TRBD1. The V and J ends lost 4 bases and 2 bases, in that order; junction bases with no gene match: 4. This CDR3 has 15 amino acids. The V gene's germline CDR1 is WSHSY and CDR2 SAAADI. As DNA, the CDR3 is TGCGCCAGCAGTGGGACACAGGGGGCCACAGATACGCAGTATTTT. Its protein is CASSGTQGATDTQYF.

This chain uses TRBV6-1 with TRBJ2-7; maybe TRBD1 (5 bases). The V end was cut by 2 bases, the J end by 2 bases, with 7 bases between. Germline V gene sequence: CDR1 MNHNS, CDR2 SASEGT. This CDR3 is 13 amino acids long. CDR3 nucleotides: TGTGCCAGCAGTGAATCCAGGGCCTACGAGCAGTACTTC. This codes for CASSESRAYEQYF.

This clone appeared once. The chain couples TRBV5-1 to TRBJ2-5; D might be TRBD2 (6 bases). V was clipped by 5 bases and J by 2 bases, with 16 bases between them. The germline gives CDR1 SGHRS, CDR2 YFSETQ. This CDR3 is 15 amino acids long. The CDR3 reads CASSRREGEQETQYF. The DNA of the CDR3 is TGCGCCAGCAGTCGGAGGGAAGGCGAGCAAGAGACCCAGTACTTC.

The rearrangement uses TRBV3-1 (or the pseudogene TRBV3-2) and TRBJ1-2; D remains ambiguous. CDR3 length equals 15 residues. V shed 0 bases and J shed 2 bases, with 10 bases lying between them. The germline V gene has CDR1 LGHDT and CDR2 YNNKEL (reference sequence). The CDR3 sequence is CASSQDSRRNYGYTF. DNA for the CDR3: TGTGCCAGCAGCCAAGACTCCAGAAGAAACTATGGCTACACCTTC.

The chain employs TRBV5-1 and TRBJ1-2; the match to TRBD1 covers 9 bases. The CDR3 covers 13 residues. Looked up from germline, CDR1 is SGHRS and CDR2 is YFSETQ. V trimming: 3 bases; J trimming: 4 bases; junction bases outside the gene matches: 1. The CDR3 nucleotides read TGCGCCAGCAGCTCGGGACAGGGCTATGGCTACACCTTC. It translates to CASSSGQGYGYTF. Full variable domain (rest looked up from reference TRBV5-1 and TRBJ1-2): KAGVTQTPRYLIKTRGQQVTLSCSPISGHRSVSWYQQTPGQGLQFLFEYFSETQRNKGNFPGRFSGRQFSNSRSEMNVSTLELGDSALYLCASSSGQGYGYTFGSGTRLTVV.

In its sample, this clone was seen once. This chain joins TRBV4-1 and TRBJ2-1, with D tentatively TRBD1 (5 bases). Germline V gene lookup returns CDR1 MGHRA and CDR2 YSYEKL. V dropped 3 bases and J dropped 8 bases, with 11 bases sitting between them. This CDR3 is 13 amino acids long. The CDR3 loop is CASSQIQGDEQFF. CDR3 sequence (DNA): TGCGCCAGCAGCCAGATTCAGGGTGATGAGCAGTTCTTC.

This chain joins TRBV5-1 and TRBJ2-6; the D gene is possibly TRBD2 (6 bases). CDR3 length equals 17 residues. V was clipped by 2 bases and J by 1 base, with 13 bases between them. The germline V gene encodes CDR1 SGHRS and CDR2 YFSETQ. The CDR3 sequence is CASSFQGGLSGANVLTF. The CDR3 nucleotides are TGCGCCAGCAGCTTCCAGGGAGGCCTGTCTGGGGCCAACGTCCTGACTTTC.

The V and J genes are TRBV19 and TRBJ1-5; D gene unclear. Germline CDR1 is LNHDA and CDR2 is SQIVND (reference sequence). This CDR3 is 16 amino acids long. The V and J ends lost 6 bases and 2 bases respectively, with 17 bases between them. The CDR3 protein is CASRTDTAEGNQPQHF. CDR3 DNA: TGTGCCAGTAGAACCGATACAGCGGAGGGCAATCAGCCCCAGCATTTT.

The rearrangement joins TRBV5-1 to TRBJ2-7; 12 nucleotides agree with TRBD2. Germline loops: CDR1 SGHRS, CDR2 YFSETQ. J lost 5 bases, V lost 0 bases, and 3 bases had no gene match. The CDR3 sequence is 15 residues long. In DNA form, the CDR3 reads TGCGCCAGCAGCTTGGTTGGACTAGCGGGGAACGAGCAGTACTTC. This codes for CASSLVGLAGNEQYF. Full variable domain (rest looked up from reference TRBV5-1 and TRBJ2-7): KAGVTQTPRYLIKTRGQQVTLSCSPISGHRSVSWYQQTPGQGLQFLFEYFSETQRNKGNFPGRFSGRQFSNSRSEMNVSTLELGDSALYLCASSLVGLAGNEQYFGPGTRLTVT.

The chain uses TRBV7-9 and TRBJ1-1, with 9 bases matching TRBD1. The V segment lost 6 bases and the J segment 4 bases; nucleotides outside the gene matches: 6. Germline V gene lookup returns CDR1 SEHNR and CDR2 FQNEAQ (reference sequence). The CDR3 contains 14 residues. This CDR3 reads CASSPDRGVTEAFF. The CDR3 nucleotides are TGTGCCAGCAGTCCCGACAGGGGGGTCACTGAAGCTTTCTTT. The whole variable domain, remainder taken from reference TRBV7-9 and TRBJ1-1, is DTGVSQNPRHKITKRGQNVTFRCDPISEHNRLYWYRQTLGQGPEFLTYFQNEAQLEKSRLLSDRFSAERPKGSFSTLEIQRTEQGDSAMYLCASSPDRGVTEAFFGQGTRLTVV.

The J gene is TRBJ1-1, the V gene TRBV4-1; D perhaps matches TRBD1 (5 bases). Per germline, CDR1 MGHRA and CDR2 YSYEKL. With 0 bases removed from V and 5 bases from J, the gap between germline ends came to 19 bases. The CDR3 spans 17 residues. The CDR3 DNA is TGCGCCAGCAGCCAAGAACGGGGACGCCCGGGGGGGACTGAAGCTTTCTTT. This translates into CASSQERGRPGGTEAFF.

The V gene is TRBV3-1 (or the pseudogene TRBV3-2), the J gene TRBJ2-5, with D possibly being TRBD2 (6 bases). Between the trimmed V and J ends, which lost 1 base and 0 bases, there was a span of 12 bases. CDR1 and CDR2 (germline): LGHDT, YNNKEL (reference sequence). This CDR3 contains 16 residues. CDR3 protein: CASSQGGGQNQETQYF. CDR3 bases: TGTGCCAGCAGCCAAGGCGGAGGGCAAAACCAAGAGACCCAGTACTTC.

This chain joins TRBV19 and TRBJ1-4; D unclear. The V and J ends lost 3 bases and 8 bases respectively, with 13 bases between them. In germline, CDR1 is LNHDA, CDR2 SQIVND (reference sequence). This CDR3 contains 14 residues. The CDR3 DNA reads TGTGCCAGTAGTATCGCTCGGGGAGGGGAAAAACTGTTTTTT. Translated, it gives CASSIARGGEKLFF.